This T cell receptor (beta chain) was retrieved from a study of cytomegalovirus exposure and HLA in healthy donors. Study-wide results and caveats: A later examination showed that TCR association rates differed by HLA locus, with DRB1 most and HLA-C fewest. Previous analysis showed most TCR beta V segments were productive about 90% or about 30% of the time.

The CDR3 runs to 15 residues. The V gene's germline CDR1 is SGHTA and CDR2 FQGNSA. Note on this clone: Its antigen remains unidentified.

These donors, healthy bone marrow donors, were studied. A multiplex PCR was run with 60 Vbeta primers and 13 Jbeta primers. Generated by immunoSEQ multiplex PCR, the TCRdb table keeps only in-frame clones and is missing some. The table records approximately 54,000 clones, 82% of them present only once. This receptor was identified in a woman between 18 and 29 years old in good health and CMV-seronegative. Sequenced material: PBMCs. The J gene is TRBJ2-5, the V gene TRBV7-2; TRBD2 matches at 11 bases. The end of the DNA aligns better with TRBJ2-7, so the J call may be wrong. The CDR3 protein is CASSLKLAGAYEQYF. The CDR3 bases are TGTGCCAGCAGCTTAAAACTAGCGGGAGCCTACGAGCAGTACTTC.